The present TCR beta chain was sequenced within a study of radiotherapy plus CTLA-4 blockade in lung cancer. Study-wide points: Among blood TCR repertoires after radiotherapy plus ipilimumab, tumor-derived clones expanded. Early blood T cell clone changes and increased post-radiation serum interferon-beta were reportedly the strongest response predictors.

The assay was immunoSEQ multiplex PCR, and TCRdb's table has in-frame clones only and misses some. The table lists about 95,000 clones, under 90% of them singletons, with 0.65% to 0.9% in the top ten. Regarding this clone: Its antigen is still unknown.

CDR1 and CDR2 (germline): MNHNY, SVGAGI (reference sequence). Trimming took off 4 bases at V and 0 bases at J, with 10 bases between the two ends. The CDR3 has 15 residues. The study treated chemo-refractory metastatic non-small-cell lung cancer patients with focal radiation plus ipilimumab CTLA-4 blockade. Sample: peripheral blood, taken from a patient treated with radiotherapy plus ipilimumab. The chain recombines TRBV6-6 with TRBJ1-3; D might be TRBD1 (5 bases). This sequence was found in a human donor with non-small cell lung cancer who had stable disease on radiotherapy plus ipilimumab. CDR3 bases: TGTGCCAGCAGTTCCACAGGTATCTCTGGAAACACCATATATTTT. Translating it yields CASSSTGISGNTIYF.